This T cell receptor beta chain was identified in a study of radiotherapy plus CTLA-4 blockade in lung cancer. Study-wide background: Patients showed objective responses in approximately 17% of cases and disease control in 25% to 40%. Study-wide points: Once radiotherapy plus ipilimumab had been given, TCR clones derived from tumor expanded in blood. Response, reportedly, was best predicted by interferon-beta along with early blood T cell clone dynamics.

This clone showed up just once. What it recognizes is unknown. The V and J ends lost 2 bases and 6 bases respectively, with 14 bases between them. CDR1 is MNHEY, CDR2 SMNVEV, per germline (reference sequence). The CDR3 has 14 residues. Sequencing was performed with immunoSEQ multiplex PCR; in TCRdb, only in-frame clones are kept and a portion is missing. The table shows over 50,000 clones, with approximately 79% occurring only once. The chain links TRBV27 to TRBJ2-7, with D possibly matching TRBD2 (7 bases). The sequencing used peripheral blood, collected from a patient treated with radiotherapy plus ipilimumab. This TCR was sampled from a human donor with non-small cell lung cancer who had a partial response to radiotherapy plus ipilimumab. The CDR3 protein is CASSLEGGRAEQYF. The CDR3 DNA follows: TGTGCCAGCAGTTTAGAGGGGGGGCGCGCCGAGCAGTACTTC.